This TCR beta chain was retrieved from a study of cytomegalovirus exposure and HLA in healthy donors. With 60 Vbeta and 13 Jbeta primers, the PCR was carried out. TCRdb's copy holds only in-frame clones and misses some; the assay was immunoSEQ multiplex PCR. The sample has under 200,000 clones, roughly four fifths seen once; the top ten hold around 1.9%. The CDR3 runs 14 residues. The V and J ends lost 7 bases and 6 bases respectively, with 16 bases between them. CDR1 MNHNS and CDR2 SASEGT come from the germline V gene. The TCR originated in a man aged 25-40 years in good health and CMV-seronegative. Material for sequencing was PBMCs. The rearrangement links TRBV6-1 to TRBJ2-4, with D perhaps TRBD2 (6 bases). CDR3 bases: TGTGCCAGCACCTTCTCGGGGCGGGGAAACATTCAGTACTTC. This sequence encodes CASTFSGRGNIQYF.